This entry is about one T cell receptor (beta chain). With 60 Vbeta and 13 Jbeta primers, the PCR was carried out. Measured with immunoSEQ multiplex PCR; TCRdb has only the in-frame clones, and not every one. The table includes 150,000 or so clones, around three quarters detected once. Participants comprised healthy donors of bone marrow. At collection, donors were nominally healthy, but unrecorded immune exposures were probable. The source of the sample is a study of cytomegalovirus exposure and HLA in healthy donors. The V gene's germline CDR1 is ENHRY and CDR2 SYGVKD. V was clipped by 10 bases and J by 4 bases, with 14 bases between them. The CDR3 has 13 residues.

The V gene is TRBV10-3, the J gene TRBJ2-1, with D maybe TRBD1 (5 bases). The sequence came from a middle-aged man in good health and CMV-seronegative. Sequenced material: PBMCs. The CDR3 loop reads CATSTDFYNEQFF. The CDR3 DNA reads TGTGCCACCTCGACAGATTTTTACAATGAGCAGTTCTTC.